This TCR beta chain derives from a study of identical twins. Healthy Caucasians made up all donors. The CDR3 is made up of 16 amino acids. CDR1 is LGHNA, CDR2 YSLEER, per germline. V dropped 0 bases and J dropped 2 bases, with 14 bases sitting between them. Carrying unique molecular identifiers, the cDNA also gained a universal primer site through template switching. TCRdb called the 5' RACE reads again in MiXCR, with one record for every CDR3 protein. The sample lists approximately 590,000 distinct CDR3 sequences, 9.6% occurring once. The data were also submitted as part of a second study, on yellow fever vaccine responses in identical twins.

The chain couples TRBV4-3 to TRBJ2-7; D is possibly TRBD1 or TRBD2 (5 bases each). The source is a woman aged 18-35 years in good health. Source material: PBMCs. The CDR3 loop reads CASSQDIQGRTYEQYF. Here the CDR3 DNA reads TGCGCCAGCAGCCAAGATATCCAGGGACGAACCTACGAGCAGTACTTC.